These 23 T cell receptor beta chains were sequenced from one sample in a study of Graves' ophthalmopathy and Graves' hyperthyroidism. The sequenced template was RNA, covering the TCR beta CDR3 region. An opening RT-PCR round employed HTBI primers and preceded a second-round multiplex PCR. TCRdb re-called the multiplex PCR reads with MiXCR, one entry per CDR3 protein. There are 220,000 or so distinct CDR3 sequences in the sample; about a fifth occur only once, and roughly 39% lies in the top ten. Sequenced input: peripheral blood. The origin of the receptors is a woman between 45 and 60 years old with Graves' ophthalmopathy.

Ten or more counts support this clonotype. V gene TRBV6-5 combines with J gene TRBJ2-7, with TRBD1 as a possible D gene (5 bases). CDR1 and CDR2 from the germline V gene are MNHEY and SVGAGI. CDR3 size: 15 residues. V gave up 5 bases and J gave up 4 bases, with 18 bases separating them. The CDR3 spells CASSLRAQPDYEQYF. The CDR3 DNA follows: TGTGCCAGCAGTCTCAGGGCCCAACCTGATTACGAGCAGTACTTC.

The chain combines TRBV6-1 with TRBJ2-7; D perhaps matches TRBD2 (6 bases). The end of the DNA fits TRBJ2-5 better, so the J call may be wrong. The V gene's germline CDR1 is MNHNS and CDR2 SASEGT. The CDR3 has 13 amino acids. In DNA form, the CDR3 reads TGTGCCAGCAGTGAAGAACTCGGGGGGACCCAGTACTTC. Its protein product is CASSEELGGTQYF.

The CDR3 reads CACTLVGELFF. CDR3 sequence (DNA): TGTGCCTGCACCCTGGTCGGGGAGCTGTTTTTT. The chain combines TRBV12-3 or TRBV12-4 with TRBJ2-2; no reliable D call. The germline V and J ends were trimmed by 11 bases and 7 bases, with 11 bases remaining between them. The CDR3 is made up of 11 amino acids.

This clonotype was counted ten times or more. V and J are TRBV10-1 and TRBJ2-2; D unresolved. Per the germline V gene, CDR1 is WNHNN and CDR2 is SYGVQD (reference sequence). V shed 4 bases and J shed 4 bases, with 7 bases lying between them. The CDR3 runs 13 residues. The CDR3: CASSGSITGELFF. CDR3 coding DNA: TGCGCCAGCAGTGGGTCGATCACCGGGGAGCTGTTTTTT.

This clonotype appeared a few times. The chain joins TRBV7-9 to TRBJ2-3, with D unresolved. V lost 5 bases and J 4 bases, leaving 13 bases between the germline ends. CDR3 length equals 14 residues. The germline gives CDR1 SEHNR, CDR2 FQNEAQ (reference sequence). The CDR3: CASSTPRGPDTQYF. The CDR3 nucleotides read TGTGCCAGCAGCACACCCCGCGGCCCAGATACGCAGTATTTT.

This chain connects TRBV19 to TRBJ2-7; tentative D call: TRBD2 (6 bases). From germline, CDR1 is LNHDA and CDR2 SQIVND (reference sequence). The CDR3 is 14 residues long. Trimming stripped 6 bases from V and 0 bases from J, with 12 bases between. This CDR3 reads CASRASAGSYEQYF. CDR3 bases: TGTGCCAGTAGGGCTAGCGCGGGCTCCTACGAGCAGTACTTC.

This clonotype was seen ten or more times. The gene calls are TRBV20-1 and TRBJ1-6, with D possibly being TRBD1 (5 bases). Germline-derived CDR1 and CDR2 are DFQATT and SNEGSKA (reference sequence). The CDR3 has 16 amino acids. The V end was cut by 1 base, the J end by 10 bases, with 20 bases between. The CDR3 nucleotides are TGCAGTGCTAGAGGCCGTTTCGGCAGGGAGAACTCACCCCTCCACTTT. This sequence encodes CSARGRFGRENSPLHF.

The sample holds many counts of this clonotype. The CDR3 DNA is TGTGCCAGCAGTCCCAGCGGCGGGGGTGGGGAAGCTTTCTTT. As protein: CASSPSGGGGEAFF. The chain carries TRBV2 and TRBJ1-1; tentative D call: TRBD1 (5 bases). Germline values: CDR1 SNHLY, CDR2 FYNNEI. Trimming pared 5 bases from V and 8 bases from J, leaving 18 bases between. This CDR3 contains 14 residues.

The chain joins TRBV6-1 to TRBJ1-2, with D unclear. V was pared by 6 bases and J by 7 bases, with 12 bases between. CDR1 and CDR2 from the germline V gene are MNHNS and SASEGT. This CDR3 has 12 amino acids. CDR3 protein: CASRQRNAGYTF. The CDR3 DNA follows: TGTGCCAGCAGACAAAGGAACGCTGGCTACACCTTC.

The V call is TRBV19, the J call TRBJ1-5, with a weak D call TRBD1 (6 bases). The germline CDR1 and CDR2 sequences are LNHDA and SQIVND (reference sequence). The CDR3 sequence is 15 residues long. V dropped 8 bases and J dropped 6 bases, with 20 bases sitting between them. The CDR3 nucleotides read TGTGCCAGTGCGTCGCAAAAGGGGGGGCTTCAGCCCCAGCATTTT. Its protein is CASASQKGGLQPQHF.

This clonotype was detected many times. V usage is TRBV7-8 and J usage is TRBJ2-7; 7 nucleotides match TRBD1. The germline V gene has CDR1 SGHVS and CDR2 FQNEAQ. The CDR3 extends over 16 amino acids. J lost 2 bases, V lost 3 bases, and 10 bases had no gene match. This CDR3 reads CASSFASQGLAYEQYF. The CDR3 DNA follows: TGTGCCAGCAGCTTTGCTTCACAGGGGCTGGCCTACGAGCAGTACTTC.

This clonotype was observed many times. The V gene is TRBV12-3 or TRBV12-4, the J gene TRBJ2-5; D unclear. The CDR3 runs 15 residues. The V end lost 3 bases, the J end lost 4 bases, and 15 bases lay between the germline ends. The CDR3 protein is CASSFGSSRGETQYF. The DNA of the CDR3 is TGTGCCAGCAGTTTCGGGTCATCCAGAGGAGAGACCCAGTACTTC.

This clonotype appeared a few times. The chain couples TRBV6-1 to TRBJ2-5; maybe TRBD2 (5 bases). The germline V gene has CDR1 MNHNS and CDR2 SASEGT. The CDR3 totals 15 residues. Trimming removed 6 bases at V and 1 base at J, with 15 bases between. DNA for the CDR3: TGTGCCAGCAGCCTGGACTGGCGCCGCCAAGAGACCCAGTACTTC. Amino acid sequence: CASSLDWRRQETQYF.

J is TRBJ2-7 and V is TRBV5-1; TRBD1 matches 8 bases. This CDR3 comprises 15 residues. CDR1 and CDR2 from the germline V gene are SGHRS and YFSETQ. V shed 0 bases and J 5 bases; nucleotides not matched to a gene: 7. The CDR3 DNA reads TGCGCCAGCAGCTTGGCAGGGGGCGGGGAGCACGAGCAGTACTTC. Its translation: CASSLAGGGEHEQYF.

This clonotype was recorded at least ten times. This CDR3 is CASIWPGARETQYF. The CDR3 DNA is TGTGCCAGCATCTGGCCCGGCGCTCGGGAGACCCAGTACTTC. The V call is TRBV6-5, the J call TRBJ2-5; D gene unclear. The CDR3 sequence is 14 residues long. The germline V gene encodes CDR1 MNHEY and CDR2 SVGAGI. Trimming removed 7 bases at V and 5 bases at J, with 17 bases between.

This clonotype has ten or more counts. The chain uses TRBV5-1 and TRBJ2-7; the match to TRBD2 covers 9 bases. This CDR3 comprises 16 residues. V lost 4 bases, J lost 3 bases, and 11 bases stayed unmatched. Germline CDR1 SGHRS, CDR2 YFSETQ. CDR3 in DNA: TGCGCCAGCAGCCCTCTTGGTAGCGGGAGTGTCTACGAGCAGTACTTC. It yields the protein CASSPLGSGSVYEQYF.

Note on this clonotype: Given a much more abundant clone one base away, this may be a read error. Without the conserved terminal phenylalanine or tryptophan, this CDR3 likely stems from a read error. The J gene is TRBJ1-1, the V gene TRBV6-5; 8 nucleotides agree with TRBD1. Germline CDR1 is MNHEY and CDR2 is SVGAGI. The CDR3 loop spans 15 amino acids. Germline trimming cut 1 base from V and 6 bases from J; bases unmatched to any gene: 7. The CDR3 DNA reads TGTGCCAGCAGTTACTTACAGGGGGTTAGCGCTGAAGCTTTCGTT. It codes for CASSYLQGVSAEAFV.

This clonotype was recorded at least ten times. The rearrangement uses TRBV24-1 and TRBJ1-2; D is uncertain. Trimming stripped 4 bases from V and 1 base from J, with 9 bases between. This CDR3 comprises 14 residues. CDR1 is KGHDR and CDR2 is SFDVKD in the germline V gene. The CDR3 region has the DNA TGTGCCACCAGTGAATCTCTCCTTAACTATGGCTACACCTTC. Translation gives CATSESLLNYGYTF.

This clonotype appeared many times. The chain joins TRBV6-1 to TRBJ2-7, with TRBD1 identical over 8 bases. The CDR3 length is 15 residues. The junction had 12 bases not matched to a gene; V was cut back by 5 bases and J by 6 bases. Germline CDR1 is MNHNS and CDR2 is SASEGT. CDR3 loop: CASSKETGESAEQYF. The CDR3 region has the DNA TGTGCCAGCAGTAAAGAGACAGGGGAATCGGCCGAGCAGTACTTC.

The chain combines TRBV6-5 with TRBJ2-5; possible D gene TRBD1, 6 bases. The CDR3 length is 15 residues. CDR1 is MNHEY and CDR2 is SVGAGI in the germline V gene. Between the trimmed V and J ends, which lost 2 bases and 5 bases, there was a span of 15 bases. The CDR3, as DNA: TGTGCCAGCAGTTACAGTACAGGGAATCTCGAGACCCAGTACTTC. This translates into CASSYSTGNLETQYF.

This clonotype was detected a few times. This rearrangement joins TRBV12-3 or TRBV12-4 to TRBJ2-2; the match to TRBD1 covers 7 bases. This CDR3 comprises 16 residues. With V trimmed by 5 bases and J by 1 base, 7 bases remained unmatched. CDR3 bases: TGTGCCAGCAGTCGTGGGGACAGAATGAACACCGGGGAGCTGTTTTTT. It encodes CASSRGDRMNTGELFF.

This clonotype appeared a few times. The genes are TRBV27 and TRBJ1-2; TRBD1 agrees at 7 bases. This CDR3 spans 13 amino acids. Germline V gene lookup returns CDR1 MNHEY and CDR2 SMNVEV (reference sequence). V was pared by 9 bases and J by 4 bases, with 8 bases of the junction left unmatched. The CDR3 here is CASRPTGTYGYTF. In DNA form, the CDR3 reads TGTGCCAGTCGCCCGACAGGGACCTATGGCTACACCTTC.

This clonotype has just a few counts. The chain has TRBV5-8 and TRBJ1-1; 10 nucleotides match TRBD1. The CDR3 runs to 15 residues. Germline V CDR1 and CDR2: SGHTS, YDEGEE. The V segment lost 0 bases and the J segment 4 bases; nucleotides outside the gene matches: 3. CDR3 nucleotides: TGTGCCAGCAGCTTGGGACAGGGGGCTCTCACTGAAGCTTTCTTT. Translated, it gives CASSLGQGALTEAFF.